Shown below are 2 T cell receptor beta chains from a single sample sequenced in a study of cytomegalovirus exposure and HLA in healthy donors. PCR primers comprised 60 Vbeta and 13 Jbeta primers. Sequenced by immunoSEQ multiplex PCR; TCRdb stores in-frame clones only, minus some. The profile shows about 140,000 clones, 65% to 85% of them singletons. Sequencing was carried out using PBMCs. Receptors originate from a man aged 18 to 29 in good health and CMV-seronegative.

The CDR3 DNA follows: TGTGCCAACCTTTACGAGACAGGGGATTTTACCAATCAGCCCCAGCATTTT. Amino acids: CANLYETGDFTNQPQHF. The chain employs TRBV19 and TRBJ1-5, with TRBD1 matching 8 bases. The V gene end was trimmed by 10 bases and the J gene end by 3 bases; junction bases not matched to a gene: 17. The CDR3 length is 17 residues. Germline V gives CDR1 LNHDA, CDR2 SQIVND (reference sequence).

This clone was recorded once. The gene calls are TRBV19 and TRBJ1-3; 8 nucleotides match TRBD1. The CDR3 is made up of 14 amino acids. V gave up 6 bases and J gave up 2 bases; unmatched junction bases: 3. CDR1 and CDR2 from the germline V gene are LNHDA and SQIVND (reference sequence). The CDR3 DNA reads as TGTGCCAGTAGAGACAGGGGACCTGGAAACACCATATATTTT. It translates to CASRDRGPGNTIYF.